This is a list of T cell receptor beta chains from one sample in a study of shared clonotypes between healthy human individuals. Here immunoSEQ multiplex PCR was the method, and the copy in TCRdb shows in-frame clones only, minus some. The sample yields 1.5 million to 1.9 million clones, 95% to 99% seen once. Specimen: naive CD4+ T cells sorted from blood. These receptors were taken from a man aged 25 to 45 in good health. Each CDR3 is given with its conserved first and last residue. The D gene is left open where the match is weak.

v_call	d_call	j_call	cdr3_aa	cdr3_nt
TRBV4-3	.	TRBJ1-2	CASSQEGLGNYGYTF	TGCGCCAGCAGCCAAGAGGGGTTGGGTAACTATGGCTACACCTTC
TRBV12-2	.	TRBJ2-1	CASRPGLEFNEQFF	TGTGCAAGTCGCCCGGGACTAGAGTTCAATGAGCAGTTCTTC
TRBV5-1	.	TRBJ2-7	CASSLEQSEDEQYF	TGCGCCAGCAGCTTGGAACAGTCTGAGGACGAGCAGTACTTC
TRBV27	TRBD2	TRBJ2-7	CASSLSPKLAAGSYEQYF	TGTGCCAGCAGTTTATCCCCCAAGCTAGCGGCAGGCTCCTACGAGCAGTACTTC
TRBV9	.	TRBJ2-1	CASSVGSRGHEQFF	TGTGCCAGCAGCGTAGGTTCCAGGGGCCATGAGCAGTTCTTC
TRBV6-5	TRBD2	TRBJ2-7	CASSSLTLAGGYEQYF	TGTGCCAGCAGTTCCCTAACCCTAGCGGGAGGGTACGAGCAGTACTTC
TRBV7-9	TRBD1	TRBJ1-4	CASSLGDRGRHEKLFF	TGTGCCAGCAGCTTAGGGGACAGGGGGCGACATGAAAAACTGTTTTTT
TRBV15	.	TRBJ2-7	CATSRAATYEQYF	TGTGCCACCAGCAGAGCGGCCACCTACGAGCAGTACTTC
TRBV19	.	TRBJ2-1	CVSSTFGGQGVHNEQFF	TGTGTCAGTAGTACGTTCGGGGGTCAGGGGGTTCACAATGAGCAGTTCTTC
TRBV7-8	.	TRBJ2-1	CAIAGQSSYNEQFF	TGTGCCATCGCGGGACAGAGCTCCTACAATGAGCAGTTCTTC
TRBV29-1	.	TRBJ2-3	CSVLKGVTDTQYF	TGCAGCGTGTTGAAGGGGGTCACAGATACGCAGTATTTT